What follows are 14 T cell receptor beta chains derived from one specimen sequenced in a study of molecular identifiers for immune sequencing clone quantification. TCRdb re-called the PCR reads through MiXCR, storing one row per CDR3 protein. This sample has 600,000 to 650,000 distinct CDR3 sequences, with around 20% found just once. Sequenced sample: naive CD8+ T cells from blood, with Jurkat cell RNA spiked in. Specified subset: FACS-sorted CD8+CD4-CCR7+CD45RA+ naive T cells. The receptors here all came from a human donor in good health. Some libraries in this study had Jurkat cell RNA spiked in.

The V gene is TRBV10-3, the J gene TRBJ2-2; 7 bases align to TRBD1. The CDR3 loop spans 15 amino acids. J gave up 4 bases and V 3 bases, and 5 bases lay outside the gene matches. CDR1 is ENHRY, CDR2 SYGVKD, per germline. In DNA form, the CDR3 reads TGTGCCATCAGTGATCCGACAGGGCTCACCGGGGAGCTGTTTTTT. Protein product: CAISDPTGLTGELFF.

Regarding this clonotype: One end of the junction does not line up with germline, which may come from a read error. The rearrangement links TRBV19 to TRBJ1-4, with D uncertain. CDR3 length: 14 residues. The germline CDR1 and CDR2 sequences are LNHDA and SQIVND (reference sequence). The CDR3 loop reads CASSIFATNEKQFF. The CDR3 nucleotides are TGTGCCAGTAGTATTTTCGCAACTAATGAAAAACAGTTTTTT. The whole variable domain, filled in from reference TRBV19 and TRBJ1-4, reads DGGITQSPKYLFRKEGQNVTLSCEQNLNHDAMYWYRQDPGQGLRLIYYSQIVNDFQKGDIAEGYSVSREKKESFPLTVTSAQKNPTAFYLCASSIFATNEKQFFGSGTQLSVL.

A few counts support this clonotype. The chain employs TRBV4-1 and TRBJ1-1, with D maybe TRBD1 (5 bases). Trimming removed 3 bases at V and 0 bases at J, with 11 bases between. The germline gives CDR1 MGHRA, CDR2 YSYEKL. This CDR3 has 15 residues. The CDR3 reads CASSHTGGLNTEAFF. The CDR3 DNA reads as TGCGCCAGCAGCCACACGGGGGGGTTGAACACTGAAGCTTTCTTT.

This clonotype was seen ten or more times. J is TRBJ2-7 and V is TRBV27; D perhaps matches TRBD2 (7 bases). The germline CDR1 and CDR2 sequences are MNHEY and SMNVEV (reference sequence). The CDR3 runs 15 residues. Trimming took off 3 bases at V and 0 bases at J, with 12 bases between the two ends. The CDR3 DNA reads TGTGCCAGCAGTTTGAGGGGGGGCACCTCCTACGAGCAGTACTTC. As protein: CASSLRGGTSYEQYF.

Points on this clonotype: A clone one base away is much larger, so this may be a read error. CDR3 loop: CASSQTVAYSNQPQHF. CDR3 sequence (DNA): TGCGCCAGCAGCCAGACAGTGGCATATAGCAATCAGCCCCAGCATTTT. The genes are TRBV4-3 and TRBJ1-5; D is possibly TRBD1 (5 bases). V was trimmed by 3 bases and J by 0 bases, leaving 12 bases between them. CDR1 LGHNA and CDR2 YSLEER come from the germline V gene. The CDR3 has 16 residues.

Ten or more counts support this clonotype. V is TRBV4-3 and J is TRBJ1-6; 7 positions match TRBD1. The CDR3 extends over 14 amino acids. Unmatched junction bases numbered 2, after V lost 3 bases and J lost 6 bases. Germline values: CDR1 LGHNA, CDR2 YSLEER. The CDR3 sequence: CASSQWDSNSPLHF. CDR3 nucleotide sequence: TGCGCCAGCAGCCAGTGGGACAGTAATTCACCCCTCCACTTT.

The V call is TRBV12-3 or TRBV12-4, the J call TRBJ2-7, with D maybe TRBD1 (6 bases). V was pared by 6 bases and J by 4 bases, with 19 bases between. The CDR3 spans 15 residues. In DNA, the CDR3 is TGTGCCAGCAGAAACTCCGGGACATGGGGTTACGAGCAGTACTTC. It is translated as CASRNSGTWGYEQYF.

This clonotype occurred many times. The CDR3 is CASSGRQGARFDEQYF. The DNA for the CDR3 is TGTGCCAGCAGCGGAAGACAGGGGGCGCGGTTCGACGAGCAGTACTTC. V is TRBV9 and J is TRBJ2-7, with 10 nucleotides matching TRBD1. The CDR3 length is 16 residues. The V and J ends lost 3 bases and 5 bases, in that order; junction bases with no gene match: 11. Per germline, CDR1 SGDLS and CDR2 YYNGEE.

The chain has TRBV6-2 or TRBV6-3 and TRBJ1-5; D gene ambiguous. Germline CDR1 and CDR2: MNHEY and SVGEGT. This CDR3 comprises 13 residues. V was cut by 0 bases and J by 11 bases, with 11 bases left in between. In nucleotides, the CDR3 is TGTGCCAGCAGTTACTCCAGGTGTACGGCCCAGCATTTT. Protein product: CASSYSRCTAQHF.

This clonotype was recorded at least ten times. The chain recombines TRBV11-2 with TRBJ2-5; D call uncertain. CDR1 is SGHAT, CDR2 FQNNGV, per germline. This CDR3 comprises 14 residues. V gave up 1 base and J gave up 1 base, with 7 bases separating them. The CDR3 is CASSLGYTQETQYF. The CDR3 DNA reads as TGTGCCAGCAGCTTAGGGTACACCCAAGAGACCCAGTACTTC.

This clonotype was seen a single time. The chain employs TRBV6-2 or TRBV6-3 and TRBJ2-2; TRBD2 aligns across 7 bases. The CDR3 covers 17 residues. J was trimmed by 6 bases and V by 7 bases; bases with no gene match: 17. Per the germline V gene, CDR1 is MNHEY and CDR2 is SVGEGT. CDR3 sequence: CASNPVTGLSNAGELFF. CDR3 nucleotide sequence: TGTGCCAGCAACCCCGTCACGGGACTATCTAACGCCGGGGAGCTGTTTTTT.

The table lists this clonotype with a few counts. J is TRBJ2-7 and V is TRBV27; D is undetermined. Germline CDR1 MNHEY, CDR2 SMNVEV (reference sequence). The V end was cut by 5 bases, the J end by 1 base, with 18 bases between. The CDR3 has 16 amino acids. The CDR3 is CASSLVEPTGSYEQYF. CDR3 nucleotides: TGTGCCAGCAGTCTAGTTGAGCCGACGGGTTCCTACGAGCAGTACTTC.

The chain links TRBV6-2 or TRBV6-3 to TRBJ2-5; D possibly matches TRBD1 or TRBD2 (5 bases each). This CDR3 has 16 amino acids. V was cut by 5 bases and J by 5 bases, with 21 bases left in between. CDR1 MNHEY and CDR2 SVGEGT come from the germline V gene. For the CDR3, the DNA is TGTGCCAGCAGTCAAAAGGGACCGACTGTGCGGGAGACCCAGTACTTC. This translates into CASSQKGPTVRETQYF.

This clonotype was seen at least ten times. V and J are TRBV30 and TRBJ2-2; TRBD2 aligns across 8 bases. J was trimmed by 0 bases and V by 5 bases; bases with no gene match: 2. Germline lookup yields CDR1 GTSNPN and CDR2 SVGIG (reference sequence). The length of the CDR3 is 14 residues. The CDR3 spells CAWVAGTNTGELFF. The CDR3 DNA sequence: TGTGCCTGGGTAGCGGGAACGAACACCGGGGAGCTGTTTTTT.